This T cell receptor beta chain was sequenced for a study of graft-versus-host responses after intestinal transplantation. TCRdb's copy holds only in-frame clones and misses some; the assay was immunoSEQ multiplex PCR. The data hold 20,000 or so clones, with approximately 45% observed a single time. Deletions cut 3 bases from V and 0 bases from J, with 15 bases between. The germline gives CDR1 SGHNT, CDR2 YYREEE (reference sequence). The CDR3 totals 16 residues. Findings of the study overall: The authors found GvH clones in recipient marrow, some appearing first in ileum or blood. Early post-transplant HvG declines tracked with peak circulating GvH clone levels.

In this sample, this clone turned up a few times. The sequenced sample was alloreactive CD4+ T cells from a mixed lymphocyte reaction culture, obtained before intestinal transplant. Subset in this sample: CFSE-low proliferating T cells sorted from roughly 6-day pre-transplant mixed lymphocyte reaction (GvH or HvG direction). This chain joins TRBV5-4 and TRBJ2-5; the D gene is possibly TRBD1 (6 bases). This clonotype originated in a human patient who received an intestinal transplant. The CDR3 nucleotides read TGTGCCAGCAGCTCCCTGGACAGACCGTACCAAGAGACCCAGTACTTC. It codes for CASSSLDRPYQETQYF.